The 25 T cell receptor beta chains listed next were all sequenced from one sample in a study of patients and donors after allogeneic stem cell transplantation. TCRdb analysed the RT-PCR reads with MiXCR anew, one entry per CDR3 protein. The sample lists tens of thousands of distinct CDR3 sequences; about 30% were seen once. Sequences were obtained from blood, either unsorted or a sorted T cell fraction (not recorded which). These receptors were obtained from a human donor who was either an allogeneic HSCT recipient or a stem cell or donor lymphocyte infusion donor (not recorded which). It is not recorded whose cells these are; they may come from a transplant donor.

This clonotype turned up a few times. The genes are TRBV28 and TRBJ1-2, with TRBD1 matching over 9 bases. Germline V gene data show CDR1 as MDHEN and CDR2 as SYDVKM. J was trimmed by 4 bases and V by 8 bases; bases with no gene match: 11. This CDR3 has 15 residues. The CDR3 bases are TGTGCCAGCCTTCTTACAGGGGGCCGCTCCTATGGCTACACCTTC. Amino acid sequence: CASLLTGGRSYGYTF.

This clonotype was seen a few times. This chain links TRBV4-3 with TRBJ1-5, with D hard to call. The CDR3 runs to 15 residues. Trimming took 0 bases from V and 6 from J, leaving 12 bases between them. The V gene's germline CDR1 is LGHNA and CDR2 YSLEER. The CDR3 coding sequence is TGCGCCAGCAGCCAAGAATTGGGCGAAGTTCAGCCCCAGCATTTT. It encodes CASSQELGEVQPQHF.

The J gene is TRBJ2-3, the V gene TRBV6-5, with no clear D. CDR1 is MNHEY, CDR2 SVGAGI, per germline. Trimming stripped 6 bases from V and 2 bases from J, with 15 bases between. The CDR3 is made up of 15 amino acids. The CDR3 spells CASRGDLKLTDTQYF. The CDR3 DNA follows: TGTGCCAGCAGGGGCGATCTCAAACTCACAGATACGCAGTATTTT.

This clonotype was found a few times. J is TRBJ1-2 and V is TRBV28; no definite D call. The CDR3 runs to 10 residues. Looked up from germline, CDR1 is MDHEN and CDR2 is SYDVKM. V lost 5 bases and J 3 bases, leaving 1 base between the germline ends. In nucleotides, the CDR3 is TGTGCCAGCAGTCACTATGGCTACACCTTC. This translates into CASSHYGYTF.

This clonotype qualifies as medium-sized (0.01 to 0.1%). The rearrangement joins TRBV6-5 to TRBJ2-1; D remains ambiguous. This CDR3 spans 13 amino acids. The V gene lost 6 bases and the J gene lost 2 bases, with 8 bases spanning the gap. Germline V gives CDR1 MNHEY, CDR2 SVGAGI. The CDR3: CASSTRAYNEQFF. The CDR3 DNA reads TGTGCCAGCAGCACAAGGGCCTACAATGAGCAGTTCTTC.

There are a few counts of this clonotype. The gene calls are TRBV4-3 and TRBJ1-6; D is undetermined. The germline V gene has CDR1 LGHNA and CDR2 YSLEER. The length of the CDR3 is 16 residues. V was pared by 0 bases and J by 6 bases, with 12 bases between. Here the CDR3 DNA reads TGCGCCAGCAGCCAAGATAACAGACGGAGTAATTCACCCCTCCACTTT. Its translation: CASSQDNRRSNSPLHF.

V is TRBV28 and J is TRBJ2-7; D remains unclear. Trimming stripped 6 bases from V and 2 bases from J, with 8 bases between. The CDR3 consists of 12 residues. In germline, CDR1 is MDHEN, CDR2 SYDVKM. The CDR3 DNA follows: TGTGCCAGCAGAGTGAAAACCTACGAGCAGTACTTC. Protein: CASRVKTYEQYF.

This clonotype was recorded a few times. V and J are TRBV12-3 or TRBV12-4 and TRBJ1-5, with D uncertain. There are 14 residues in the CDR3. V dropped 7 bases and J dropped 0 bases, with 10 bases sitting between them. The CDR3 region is CASKGGYSNQPQHF. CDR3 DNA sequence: TGTGCCAGCAAGGGAGGATATAGCAATCAGCCCCAGCATTTT.

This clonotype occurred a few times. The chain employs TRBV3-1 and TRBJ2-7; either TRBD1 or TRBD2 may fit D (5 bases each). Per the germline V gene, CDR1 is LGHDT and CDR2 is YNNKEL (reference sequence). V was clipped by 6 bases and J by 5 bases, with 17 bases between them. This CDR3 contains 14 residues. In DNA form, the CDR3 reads TGTGCCAGCAGTCGGGGCACTACCTGGGACGAGCAGTACTTC. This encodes CASSRGTTWDEQYF.

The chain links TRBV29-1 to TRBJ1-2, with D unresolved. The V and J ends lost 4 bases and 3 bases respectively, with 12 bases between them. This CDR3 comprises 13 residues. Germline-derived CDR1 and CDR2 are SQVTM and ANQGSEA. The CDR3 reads CSVGMGADYGYTF. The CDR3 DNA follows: TGCAGCGTTGGGATGGGAGCAGACTATGGCTACACCTTC.

In nucleotides, the CDR3 is TGTGCCAGCATGGGGGGCCCGACTGAAGCTTTCTTT. Translated: CASMGGPTEAFF. The rearrangement joins TRBV28 to TRBJ1-1; D might be TRBD1 (6 bases). Trimming stripped 7 bases from V and 5 bases from J, with 11 bases between. The CDR3 consists of 12 residues. Looked up from germline, CDR1 is MDHEN and CDR2 is SYDVKM.

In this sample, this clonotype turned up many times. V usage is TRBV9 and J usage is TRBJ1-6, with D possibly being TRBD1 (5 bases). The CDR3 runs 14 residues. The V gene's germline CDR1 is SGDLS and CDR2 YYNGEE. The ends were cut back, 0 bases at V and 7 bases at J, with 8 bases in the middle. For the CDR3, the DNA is TGTGCCAGCAGCGTAGGGGGGGAGAATTCACCCCTCCACTTT. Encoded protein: CASSVGGENSPLHF. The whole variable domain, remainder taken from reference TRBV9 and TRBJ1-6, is DSGVTQTPKHLITATGQRVTLRCSPRSGDLSVYWYQQSLDQGLQFLIQYYNGEERAKGNILERFSAQQFPDLHSELNLSSLELGDSALYFCASSVGGENSPLHFGNGTRLTVT.

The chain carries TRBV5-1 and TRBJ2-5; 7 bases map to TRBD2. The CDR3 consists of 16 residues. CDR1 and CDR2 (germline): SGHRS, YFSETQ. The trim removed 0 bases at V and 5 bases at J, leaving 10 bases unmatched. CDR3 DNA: TGCGCCAGCAGCTTGGCGGGAGGCGGGAGCTACGAGACCCAGTACTTC. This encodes CASSLAGGGSYETQYF. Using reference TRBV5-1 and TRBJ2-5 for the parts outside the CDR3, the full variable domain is KAGVTQTPRYLIKTRGQQVTLSCSPISGHRSVSWYQQTPGQGLQFLFEYFSETQRNKGNFPGRFSGRQFSNSRSEMNVSTLELGDSALYLCASSLAGGGSYETQYFGPGTRLLVL.

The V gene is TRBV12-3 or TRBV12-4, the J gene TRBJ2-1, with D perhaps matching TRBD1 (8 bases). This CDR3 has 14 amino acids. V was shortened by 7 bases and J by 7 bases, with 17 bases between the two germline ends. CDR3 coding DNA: TGTGCCAGCACCTTTGGACAGGGAGGGAATGAGCAGTTCTTC. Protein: CASTFGQGGNEQFF.

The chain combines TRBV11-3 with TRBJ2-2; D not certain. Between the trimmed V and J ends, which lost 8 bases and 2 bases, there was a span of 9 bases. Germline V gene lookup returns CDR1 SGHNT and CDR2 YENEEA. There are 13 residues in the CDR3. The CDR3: CASGKPNTGELFF. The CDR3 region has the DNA TGTGCCAGCGGCAAGCCAAACACCGGGGAGCTGTTTTTT. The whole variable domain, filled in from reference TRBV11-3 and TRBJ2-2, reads EAGVVQSPRYKIIEKKQPVAFWCNPISGHNTLYWYLQNLGQGPELLIRYENEEAVDDSQLPKDRFSAERLKGVDSTLKIQPAELGDSAVYLCASGKPNTGELFFGEGSRLTVL.

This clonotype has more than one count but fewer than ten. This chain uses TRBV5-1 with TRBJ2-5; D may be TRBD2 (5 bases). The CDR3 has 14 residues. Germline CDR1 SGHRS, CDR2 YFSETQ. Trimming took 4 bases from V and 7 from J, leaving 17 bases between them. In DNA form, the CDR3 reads TGCGCCAGCAGCGGCCGGGATCAAGCAGGGACCCAGTACTTC. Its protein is CASSGRDQAGTQYF. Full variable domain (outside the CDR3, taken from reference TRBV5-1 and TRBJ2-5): KAGVTQTPRYLIKTRGQQVTLSCSPISGHRSVSWYQQTPGQGLQFLFEYFSETQRNKGNFPGRFSGRQFSNSRSEMNVSTLELGDSALYLCASSGRDQAGTQYFGPGTRLLVL.

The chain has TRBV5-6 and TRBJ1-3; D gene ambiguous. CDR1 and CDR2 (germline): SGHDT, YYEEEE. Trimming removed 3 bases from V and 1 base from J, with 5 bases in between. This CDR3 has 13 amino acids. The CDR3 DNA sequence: TGTGCCAGCAGCTACCTTTCTGGAAACACCATATATTTT. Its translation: CASSYLSGNTIYF.

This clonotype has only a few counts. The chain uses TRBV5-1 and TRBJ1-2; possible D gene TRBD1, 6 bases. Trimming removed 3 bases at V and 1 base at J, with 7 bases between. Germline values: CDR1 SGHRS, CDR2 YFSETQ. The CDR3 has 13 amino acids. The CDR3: CASSWTVNYGYTF. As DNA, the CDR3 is TGCGCCAGCAGCTGGACAGTTAACTATGGCTACACCTTC. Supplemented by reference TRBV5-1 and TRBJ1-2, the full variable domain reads KAGVTQTPRYLIKTRGQQVTLSCSPISGHRSVSWYQQTPGQGLQFLFEYFSETQRNKGNFPGRFSGRQFSNSRSEMNVSTLELGDSALYLCASSWTVNYGYTFGSGTRLTVV.

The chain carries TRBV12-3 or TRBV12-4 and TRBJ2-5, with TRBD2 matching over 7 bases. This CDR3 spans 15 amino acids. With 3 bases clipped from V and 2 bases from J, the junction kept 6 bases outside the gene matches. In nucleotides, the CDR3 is TGTGCCAGCAGTTTCTACGGGAGGAATCAAGAGACCCAGTACTTC. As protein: CASSFYGRNQETQYF.

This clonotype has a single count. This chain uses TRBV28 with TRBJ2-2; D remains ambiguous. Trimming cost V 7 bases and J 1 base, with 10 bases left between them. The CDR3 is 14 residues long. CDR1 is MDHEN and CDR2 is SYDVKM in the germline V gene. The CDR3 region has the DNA TGTGCCAGCACCATAAGCTGGAACACCGGGGAGCTGTTTTTT. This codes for CASTISWNTGELFF.

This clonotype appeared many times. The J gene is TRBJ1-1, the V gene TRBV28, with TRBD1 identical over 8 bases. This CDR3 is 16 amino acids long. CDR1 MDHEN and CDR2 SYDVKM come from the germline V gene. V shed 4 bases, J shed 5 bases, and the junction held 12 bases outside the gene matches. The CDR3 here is CASSSRRTGTGTEAFF. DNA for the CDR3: TGTGCCAGCAGTTCGAGGCGAACAGGGACAGGAACTGAAGCTTTCTTT.

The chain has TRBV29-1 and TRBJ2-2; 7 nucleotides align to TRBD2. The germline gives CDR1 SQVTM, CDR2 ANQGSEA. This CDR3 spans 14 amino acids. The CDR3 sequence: CTDLLAPNTGELFF. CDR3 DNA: TGCACCGACCTACTAGCGCCGAACACCGGGGAGCTGTTTTTT.

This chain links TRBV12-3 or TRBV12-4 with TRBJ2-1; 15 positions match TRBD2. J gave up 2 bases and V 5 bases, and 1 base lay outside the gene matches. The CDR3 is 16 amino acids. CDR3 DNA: TGTGCCAGCAGTGGGACTAGCGGGAGGACCTACAATGAGCAGTTCTTC. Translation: CASSGTSGRTYNEQFF.

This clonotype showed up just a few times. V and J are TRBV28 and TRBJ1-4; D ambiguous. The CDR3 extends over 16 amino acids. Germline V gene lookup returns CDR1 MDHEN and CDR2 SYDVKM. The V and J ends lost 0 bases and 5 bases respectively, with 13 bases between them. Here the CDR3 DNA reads TGTGCCAGCAGTTTATGGGTTACGTTCCGAAATGAAAAACTGTTTTTT. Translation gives CASSLWVTFRNEKLFF.

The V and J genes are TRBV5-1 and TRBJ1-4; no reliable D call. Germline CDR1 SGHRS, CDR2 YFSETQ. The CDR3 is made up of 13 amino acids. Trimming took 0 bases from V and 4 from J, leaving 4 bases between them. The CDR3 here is CASSLGDNEKLFF. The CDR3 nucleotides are TGCGCCAGCAGCTTGGGAGATAATGAAAAACTGTTTTTT.